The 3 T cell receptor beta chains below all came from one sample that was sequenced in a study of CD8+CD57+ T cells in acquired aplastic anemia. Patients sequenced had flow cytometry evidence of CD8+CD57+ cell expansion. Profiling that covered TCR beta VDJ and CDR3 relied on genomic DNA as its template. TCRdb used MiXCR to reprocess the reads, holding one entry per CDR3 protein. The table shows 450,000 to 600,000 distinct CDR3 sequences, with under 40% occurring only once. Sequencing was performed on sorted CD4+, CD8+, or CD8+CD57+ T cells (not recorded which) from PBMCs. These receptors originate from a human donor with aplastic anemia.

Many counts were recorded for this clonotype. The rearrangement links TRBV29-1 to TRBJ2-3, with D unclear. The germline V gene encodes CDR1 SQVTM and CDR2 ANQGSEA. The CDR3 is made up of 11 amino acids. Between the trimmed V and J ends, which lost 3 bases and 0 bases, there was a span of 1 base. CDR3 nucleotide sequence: TGCAGCGTTGACAGCACAGATACGCAGTATTTT. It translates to CSVDSTDTQYF.

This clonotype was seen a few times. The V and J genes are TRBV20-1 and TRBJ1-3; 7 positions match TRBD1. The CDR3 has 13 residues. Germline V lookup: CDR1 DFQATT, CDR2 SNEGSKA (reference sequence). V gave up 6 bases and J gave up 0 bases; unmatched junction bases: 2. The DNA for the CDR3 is TGCAGTGCCACAGGGGACTCTGGAAACACCATATATTTT. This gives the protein CSATGDSGNTIYF.

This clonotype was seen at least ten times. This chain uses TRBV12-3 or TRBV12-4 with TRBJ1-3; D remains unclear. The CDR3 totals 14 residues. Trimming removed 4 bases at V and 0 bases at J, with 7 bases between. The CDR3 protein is CASSSRASGNTIYF. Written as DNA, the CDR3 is TGTGCCAGCAGTTCCCGGGCCTCTGGAAACACCATATATTTT.